This TCR beta chain was sequenced during a study of CD8 T cells in Susac syndrome. It was negative isolation that provided the CD8+ and CD4+ T cells, whereas TEMRA cells were enriched by FACS. This clonotype was detected once. V lost 5 bases and J 4 bases, leaving 16 bases between the germline ends. CDR1 and CDR2 (germline): SGHNT, YYREEE (reference sequence). CDR3 size: 15 residues. An amount of RNA that ranged from roughly 0.5 to 1 ug was reverse transcribed with random hexamers. TCRdb analysed the immunoSEQ multiplex PCR reads with MiXCR anew, one entry per CDR3 protein. The profile shows approximately 110,000 distinct CDR3 sequences, around 94% of them singletons.

The chain has TRBV5-4 and TRBJ2-1; weak D call: TRBD2 (6 bases). Sequenced input: CD4+ T cells from PBMCs. The TCR originated in a human donor in good health. CDR3: CASRRAAGTYNEQFF. As DNA, the CDR3 is TGTGCCAGCAGGCGGGCGGCGGGAACGTACAATGAGCAGTTCTTC.